This TCR beta chain was retrieved from a study of CD8+ T cells in alopecia areata. Study overall: Oral tofacitinib, 5 to 10 mg twice daily, was given in an open-label trial. The authors scored treated patients' severity by affected scalp percentage.

Extraction of RNA preceded its reverse transcription into cDNA, which served as the sequencing template. Method: immunoSEQ multiplex PCR; TCRdb's copy keeps in-frame clones and lacks some. The sample has some 180,000 clones, about 55% seen once; the top ten hold 10% to 11%. The CDR3 covers 15 residues. In germline, CDR1 is SQVTM, CDR2 ANQGSEA. Trimming took 4 bases from V and 0 from J; bases not matched to a gene: 5. Treatment described: oral pan-JAK inhibitor, 5-10 mg twice daily. Material: CD8+ T cells sorted from blood, obtained at week 24, from a patient treated with tofacitinib. The chain has TRBV29-1 and TRBJ2-3; 9 nucleotides match TRBD1. The receptor's source is a human donor with alopecia areata. In DNA form, the CDR3 reads TGCAGCGTTGCAGAGGACAGGGGCAGCACAGATACGCAGTATTTT. Its protein product is CSVAEDRGSTDTQYF.